A selection of T cell receptor beta chains follows, all from one sample in a study of cytomegalovirus exposure and HLA in healthy donors. Method: immunoSEQ multiplex PCR; TCRdb's copy keeps in-frame clones and lacks some. The table lists approximately 69,000 clones, approximately 81% of them singletons. The specimen sequenced was PBMCs. The origin of the receptors is a woman younger than 45 in good health and CMV-seropositive. Both conserved end residues are trimmed from each CDR3.

cdr3_aa	v_call	j_call
ASSLTGWGRNTEAF	TRBV5-6	TRBJ1-1
ASSPPGGGYGYT	TRBV27	TRBJ1-2
ASSETRQLGAIY	TRBV6-1	TRBJ1-3
ASSRTGISGNTIY	TRBV28	TRBJ1-3
ASSQGSGELF	TRBV25-1	TRBJ2-2
ASSLGPDRVGTDTQY	TRBV5-6	TRBJ2-3
AWTRRTEAREAF	TRBV30	TRBJ1-1
ATSRGGGSYEQY	TRBV15	TRBJ2-7
ASSLGEGDTQY	TRBV7-2	TRBJ2-3
ASSDTQGKLF	TRBV10-1	TRBJ1-4
ASSSLPGLGTSSYEQY	TRBV5-8	TRBJ2-7
ASSSTGGYEQY	TRBV19	TRBJ2-7
SVERREPGYT	TRBV29-1	TRBJ1-2
ASSLGGQGARQPQH	TRBV5-7	TRBJ1-5